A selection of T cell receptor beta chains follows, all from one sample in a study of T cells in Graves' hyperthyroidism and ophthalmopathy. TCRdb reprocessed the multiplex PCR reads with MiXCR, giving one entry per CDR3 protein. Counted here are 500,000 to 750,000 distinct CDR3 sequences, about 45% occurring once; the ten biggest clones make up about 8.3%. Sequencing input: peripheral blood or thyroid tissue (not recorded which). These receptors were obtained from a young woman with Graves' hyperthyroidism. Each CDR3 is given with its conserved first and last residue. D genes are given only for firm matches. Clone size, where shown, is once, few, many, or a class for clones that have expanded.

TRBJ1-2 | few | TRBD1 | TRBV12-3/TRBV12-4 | CASSSRQGYLYGYTF | TGTGCCAGCAGTTCTAGACAGGGGTACCTCTATGGCTACACCTTC
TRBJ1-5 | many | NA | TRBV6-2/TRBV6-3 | CASSYASGSNQPQHF | TGTGCCAGCAGTTACGCCTCCGGCTCAAATCAGCCCCAGCATTTT
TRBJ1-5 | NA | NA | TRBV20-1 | CSANRDNNQPQHF | TGCAGTGCGAACAGAGACAACAATCAGCCCCAGCATTTT
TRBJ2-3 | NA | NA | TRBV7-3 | CASSLQGLADTQYF | TGTGCCAGCAGCTTACAAGGTTTGGCAGATACGCAGTATTTT
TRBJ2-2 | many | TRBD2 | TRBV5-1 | CASSFFSGSRGDTGELFF | TGCGCCAGCAGCTTTTTTAGCGGGAGTCGGGGCGACACCGGGGAGCTGTTTTTT
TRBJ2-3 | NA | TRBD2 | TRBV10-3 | CAISLTYKTSGHTDTQYF | TGTGCCATCAGCCTAACCTATAAAACTAGCGGACACACAGATACGCAGTATTTT
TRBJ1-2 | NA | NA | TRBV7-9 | CASSLARTVINYGYTF | TGTGCCAGCAGCTTGGCCAGAACCGTTATTAACTATGGCTACACCTTC
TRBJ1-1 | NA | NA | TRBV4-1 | CASSHSPQNTEAFF | TGCGCCAGCAGCCACTCCCCCCAGAACACTGAAGCTTTCTTT
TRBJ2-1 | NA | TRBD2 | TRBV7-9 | CVSSSELAGRYNEQFF | TGTGTCAGCAGCTCCGAACTAGCGGGTCGGTACAATGAGCAGTTCTTC
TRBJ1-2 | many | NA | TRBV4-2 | CASSQIWVLRGGYTF | TGTGCCAGCAGCCAAATCTGGGTCCTTAGGGGAGGCTACACCTTC
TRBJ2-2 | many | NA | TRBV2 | CASSEAYPGGELFF | TGTGCCAGCAGTGAAGCGTATCCGGGTGGGGAGCTGTTTTTT
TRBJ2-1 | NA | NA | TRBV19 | CASSIKRLMEDEQFF | TGTGCCAGTAGTATTAAGCGGCTTATGGAGGATGAGCAGTTCTTC
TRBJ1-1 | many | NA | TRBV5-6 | CASSLEGNGGGEAFF | TGTGCCAGCAGCTTGGAGGGCAACGGAGGGGGTGAAGCTTTCTTT
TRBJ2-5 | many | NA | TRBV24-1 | CATRDGTEETQYF | TGTGCCACCAGGGACGGGACCGAAGAGACCCAGTACTTC
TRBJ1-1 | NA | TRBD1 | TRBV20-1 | CSPTGPTTEAFF | TGCAGTCCGACAGGGCCTACCACTGAAGCTTTCTTT
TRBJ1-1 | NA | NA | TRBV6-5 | CASSYGSGQVNTEAFF | TGTGCCAGCAGTTACGGGTCGGGGCAGGTTAACACTGAAGCTTTCTTT
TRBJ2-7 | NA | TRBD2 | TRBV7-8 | CASSIRYSGRSTDTQYF | TGTGCCAGCAGCATCAGATATAGCGGGAGGAGCACAGATACGCAGTACTTC
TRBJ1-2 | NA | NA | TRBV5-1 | CASRLALAGVHGYTF | TGCGCCAGCAGGTTGGCCTTGGCAGGGGTCCATGGCTACACCTTC
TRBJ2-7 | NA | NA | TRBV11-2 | CASSTRAGLGQYF | TGTGCCAGCAGCACCCGGGCGGGTCTTGGGCAGTACTTC
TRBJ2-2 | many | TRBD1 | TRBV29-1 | CSVQDRARAATGELFF | TGCAGCGTTCAGGACAGGGCCCGGGCTGCCACCGGGGAGCTGTTTTTT
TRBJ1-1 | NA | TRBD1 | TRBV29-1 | CRSLRQGDTEAFF | TGCAGAAGCCTTCGACAGGGAGACACTGAAGCTTTCTTT
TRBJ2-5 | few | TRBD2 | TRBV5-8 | CASSGTSGRRETQYF | TGTGCCAGCAGCGGTACTAGCGGGAGAAGGGAGACCCAGTACTTC
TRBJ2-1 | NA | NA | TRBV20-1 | CSAGPDEQFF | TGCAGTGCTGGCCCCGATGAGCAGTTCTTC
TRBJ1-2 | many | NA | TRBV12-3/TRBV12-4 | CASSFDGSYGYTF | TGTGCCAGCAGTTTTGACGGATCCTATGGCTACACCTTC
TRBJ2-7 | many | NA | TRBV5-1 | CASSLWDSYEQYF | TGCGCCAGCAGCTTGTGGGACTCCTACGAGCAGTACTTC
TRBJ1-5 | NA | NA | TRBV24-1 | CATSARRGNQPQHF | TGTGCCACCAGTGCTAGACGGGGAAATCAGCCCCAGCATTTT
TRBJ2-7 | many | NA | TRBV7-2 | CASRYGLGVYEQYF | TGTGCCAGCCGCTACGGACTCGGGGTGTACGAGCAGTACTTC
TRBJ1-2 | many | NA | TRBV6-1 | CAGTKSGSYGYTF | TGTGCCGGCACAAAAAGTGGAAGCTATGGCTACACCTTC
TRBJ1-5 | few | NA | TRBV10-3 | CAISYAGGESNQPQHF | TGTGCCATCAGCTATGCAGGCGGGGAGAGCAATCAGCCCCAGCATTTT
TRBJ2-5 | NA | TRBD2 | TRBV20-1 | CSASVAGVRETQYF | TGCAGTGCTAGTGTAGCGGGAGTTCGGGAGACCCAGTACTTC
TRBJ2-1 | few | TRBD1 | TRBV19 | CASSMGAGTGGNEQFF | TGTGCCAGTAGTATGGGGGCCGGGACAGGGGGCAACGAGCAGTTCTTC
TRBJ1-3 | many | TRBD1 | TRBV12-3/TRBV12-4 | CASTLGQGADTIYF | TGTGCCAGCACCCTAGGACAGGGTGCGGACACCATATATTTT
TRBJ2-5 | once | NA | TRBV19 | CASGGLETQYF | TGTGCCAGTGGAGGGCTGGAGACCCAGTACTTC
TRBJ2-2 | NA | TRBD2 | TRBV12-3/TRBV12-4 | CASSFRLAEANTGELFF | TGTGCCAGCAGCTTTAGACTAGCGGAAGCTAACACCGGGGAGCTGTTTTTT
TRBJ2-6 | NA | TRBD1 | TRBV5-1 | CASTVDRDNVLTF | TGCGCCAGCACCGTGGACAGGGACAACGTCCTGACTTTC
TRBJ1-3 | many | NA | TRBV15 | CATSRLPSENTIYF | TGTGCCACCAGCAGATTACCCAGCGAAAACACCATATATTTT
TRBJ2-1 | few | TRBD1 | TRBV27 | CASSKRTGGNNEQFF | TGTGCCAGCAGTAAACGGACAGGGGGTAACAATGAGCAGTTCTTC
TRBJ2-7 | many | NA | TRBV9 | CASSFQRSSYEQYF | TGTGCCAGCAGCTTTCAGCGGAGCTCCTACGAGCAGTACTTC
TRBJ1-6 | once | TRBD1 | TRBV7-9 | CASSLVGTVSSPLHF | TGTGCCAGCAGCTTGGTAGGGACAGTATCCTCACCCCTCCACTTT
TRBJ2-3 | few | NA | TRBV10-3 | CAISTYPQGTGTDTQYF | TGTGCCATCAGTACCTACCCACAGGGAACGGGCACAGATACGCAGTATTTT
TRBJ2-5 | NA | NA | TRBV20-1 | CSARGIGWDQYF | TGCAGTGCCCGTGGTATCGGGTGGGACCAGTACTTC
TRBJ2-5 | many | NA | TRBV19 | CASSIGAKETQYF | TGTGCCAGCAGTATCGGCGCGAAAGAGACCCAGTACTTC
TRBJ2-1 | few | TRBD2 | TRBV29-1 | CSVRTSGSSYNEQFF | TGCAGCGTTCGGACTAGCGGGAGCTCCTACAATGAGCAGTTCTTC
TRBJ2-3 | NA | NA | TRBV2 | CASSEWGTDTQYF | TGTGCCAGCAGTGAATGGGGCACTGATACGCAGTATTTT
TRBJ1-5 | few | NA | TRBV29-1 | CSVEDLGGQPQHF | TGCAGCGTTGAAGATCTGGGGGGGCAGCCCCAGCATTTT
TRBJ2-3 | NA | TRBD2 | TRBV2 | CASSEVKGLAGGDTQYF | TGTGCCAGCAGTGAAGTCAAGGGACTAGCGGGAGGGGATACGCAGTATTTT
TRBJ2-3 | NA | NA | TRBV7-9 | CASSFRGRSTDTQYF | TGTGCCAGCAGCTTCAGGGGAAGGTCCACAGATACGCAGTATTTT
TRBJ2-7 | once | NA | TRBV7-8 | CASSPGLGQSDTQYF | TGTGCCAGCAGCCCCGGGTTGGGACAAAGCGATACGCAGTACTTC
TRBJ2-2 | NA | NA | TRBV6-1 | CASSKDEYTGELFF | TGTGCCAGCAGTAAGGATGAGTACACCGGGGAGCTGTTTTTT
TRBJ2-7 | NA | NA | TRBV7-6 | CASSNRTVYEQYF | TGTGCCAGCTCCAATCGGACAGTATACGAGCAGTACTTC
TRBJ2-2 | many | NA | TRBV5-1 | CASSLQPNTGELFF | TGCGCCAGCAGCTTGCAGCCGAACACCGGGGAGCTGTTTTTT
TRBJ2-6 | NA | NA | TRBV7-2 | CASSRGPPSGANVLTF | TGTGCCAGCAGCCGCGGGCCCCCTAGCGGGGCCAACGTCCTGACTTTC
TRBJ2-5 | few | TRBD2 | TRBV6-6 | CASRPGLAGDQETQYF | TGTGCCAGCAGACCGGGACTAGCGGGAGATCAAGAGACCCAGTACTTC